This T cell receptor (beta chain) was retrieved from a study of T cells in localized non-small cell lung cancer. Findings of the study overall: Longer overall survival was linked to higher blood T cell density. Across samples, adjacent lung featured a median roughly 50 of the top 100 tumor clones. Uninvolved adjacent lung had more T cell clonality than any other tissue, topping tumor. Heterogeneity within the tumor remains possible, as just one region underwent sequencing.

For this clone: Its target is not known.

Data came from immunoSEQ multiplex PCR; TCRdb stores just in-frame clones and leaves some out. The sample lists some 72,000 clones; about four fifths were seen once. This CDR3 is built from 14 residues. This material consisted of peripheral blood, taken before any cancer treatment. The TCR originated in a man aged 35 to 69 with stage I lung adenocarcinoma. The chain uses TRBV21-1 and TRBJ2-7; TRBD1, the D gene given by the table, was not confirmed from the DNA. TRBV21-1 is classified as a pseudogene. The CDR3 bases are TGTGCCAGCAGCAAGGGGGACAGATCCTACGAGCAGTACTTC. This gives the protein CASSKGDRSYEQYF.